A single sample gave rise to the 9 T cell receptor beta chains below, sequenced in a study of shared clonotypes between healthy human individuals. Profiled with immunoSEQ multiplex PCR; TCRdb holds only in-frame clones, not every one. The repertoire holds 450,000 to 500,000 clones, with over 70% as singletons. The sequenced material came from PBMCs. Receptors were obtained from a woman aged 40-49 years in good health. Some clones in this sample may be carry-over from other donors' samples.

Of note for this clone: With only one base between it and a far larger clone, this is likely a read error. Other DNA sequences in the sample encode the same CDR3. The chain is built from TRBV28 and TRBJ2-3; the match to TRBD2 covers 9 bases. The CDR3 runs 15 residues. Trimming removed 2 bases from V and 6 bases from J; junction bases left unmatched: 6. The germline CDR1 and CDR2 sequences are MDHEN and SYDVKM. CDR3: CASSLAGGPGDTQYF. The CDR3 DNA reads as TGTGCCAGCAGTTTAGCGGGGGGGCCCGGGGATACGCAGTATTTT.

Regarding this clone: At one boundary the junction diverges from the germline segment, which might be a read error. V is TRBV7-7 and J is TRBJ2-5, with a tentative D call TRBD2 (6 bases). CDR3 length: 14 residues. CDR1 and CDR2 from the germline V gene are SSHAT and FNYEAQ (reference sequence). In DNA form, the CDR3 reads TGTGCTAGCAGCTTAAGGGCGGGACAAGAGACCCAGTACTTC. Its protein product is CASSLRAGQETQYF.

Concerning this clone itself: Other DNA sequences from this sample encode an identical CDR3 as well. The V call is TRBV2, the J call TRBJ2-5, with 10 bases aligning to TRBD1. The J call may be in error: the DNA end matches TRBJ2-7 better. CDR1 is SNHLY, CDR2 FYNNEI, per germline. This CDR3 spans 14 amino acids. The chain's CDR3 is CASSPGTGDDEQYF. The CDR3 DNA reads as TGTGCCAGCAGTCCCGGGACAGGGGACGACGAGCAGTACTTC.

The V and J genes are TRBV12-5 and TRBJ2-2; D is undetermined. This CDR3 spans 17 amino acids. CDR1 is LGHNT and CDR2 is FRNRAP in the germline V gene. With 2 bases removed from V and 3 bases from J, the gap between germline ends came to 16 bases. The DNA for the CDR3 is TGTGCTAGTGGTTTGACCCTCGGGCAGGTGGACACCGGGGAGCTGTTTTTT. Its protein product is CASGLTLGQVDTGELFF.

The CDR3, as DNA: TGTGCCAGCAGTCCGACTAGCGGATTCACAGATACGCAGTATTTT. The encoded protein is CASSPTSGFTDTQYF. V is TRBV11-2 and J is TRBJ2-3, with 9 bases matching TRBD2. The germline V gene encodes CDR1 SGHAT and CDR2 FQNNGV. V dropped 6 bases and J dropped 2; count of bases not matched to a gene: 6. The CDR3 sequence is 15 residues long.

J is TRBJ1-5 and V is TRBV2, with a weak D call TRBD1 (6 bases). The CDR3 has 15 amino acids. V shed 6 bases and J shed 6 bases, with 18 bases lying between them. Germline lookup yields CDR1 SNHLY and CDR2 FYNNEI. CDR3 region: CASRGSRGAGQPQHF. CDR3 nucleotide sequence: TGTGCCAGCAGAGGCTCCCGGGGGGCGGGTCAGCCCCAGCATTTT.

About this clone: A far larger clone is just one base off, so this is likely a read error. The CDR3 carries no conserved terminal phenylalanine or tryptophan, so it likely arises from a read error. J is TRBJ1-4 and V is TRBV11-2, with D possibly being TRBD1 (5 bases). The CDR3 contains 14 residues. The V and J ends lost 5 bases and 6 bases respectively, with 13 bases between them. Germline CDR1 is SGHAT and CDR2 is FQNNGV. CDR3 protein: CASSAQGGHEKLFL. The DNA for the CDR3 is TGTGCCAGCAGCGCCCAGGGAGGACATGAAAAACTGTTTCTT.

Notes on this clone: A far larger clone lies a single base away; this is likely a read error. The chain uses TRBV7-9 and TRBJ1-5; no reliable D call. Trimming stripped 5 bases from V and 9 bases from J, with 11 bases between. The CDR3 extends over 12 amino acids. The germline V gene encodes CDR1 SEHNR and CDR2 FQNEAQ (reference sequence). The CDR3: CASSRTDRPQHF. CDR3 bases: TGTGCCAGCAGCCGGACTGATCGGCCCCAGCATTTT. The whole variable domain, filled in from reference TRBV7-9 and TRBJ1-5, reads DTGVSQNPRHKITKRGQNVTFRCDPISEHNRLYWYRQTLGQGPEFLTYFQNEAQLEKSRLLSDRFSAERPKGSFSTLEIQRTEQGDSAMYLCASSRTDRPQHFGDGTRLSIL.

This chain links TRBV7-3 with TRBJ2-1; 8 nucleotides match TRBD2. The trim removed 5 bases at V and 8 bases at J, leaving 11 bases unmatched. Germline V gene data show CDR1 as SGHTA and CDR2 as FQGTGA. CDR3 length: 15 residues. The CDR3 here is CASSAGLGVADEQFF. DNA of the CDR3: TGTGCCAGCAGCGCGGGACTAGGCGTGGCGGATGAGCAGTTCTTC.